This T cell receptor beta chain was recorded in a study of identical twins. The sample holds a few counts of this clonotype. The germline V and J ends were trimmed by 6 bases and 1 base, with 9 bases remaining between them. Germline V gene data show CDR1 as SQVTM and CDR2 as ANQGSEA. This CDR3 spans 12 amino acids. TCRdb re-called the 5' RACE reads with MiXCR, one entry per CDR3 protein. The table shows 1.5 million or so distinct CDR3 sequences, with roughly a third occurring only once. Sequences were obtained from cord blood. The rearrangement uses TRBV29-1 and TRBJ1-1; the D gene is possibly TRBD1 (5 bases). This clonotype was obtained from a newborn girl in good health. Here the CDR3 DNA reads TGCAGCGTGGCCGGACAGAACACTGAAGCTTTCTTT. Protein product: CSVAGQNTEAFF.